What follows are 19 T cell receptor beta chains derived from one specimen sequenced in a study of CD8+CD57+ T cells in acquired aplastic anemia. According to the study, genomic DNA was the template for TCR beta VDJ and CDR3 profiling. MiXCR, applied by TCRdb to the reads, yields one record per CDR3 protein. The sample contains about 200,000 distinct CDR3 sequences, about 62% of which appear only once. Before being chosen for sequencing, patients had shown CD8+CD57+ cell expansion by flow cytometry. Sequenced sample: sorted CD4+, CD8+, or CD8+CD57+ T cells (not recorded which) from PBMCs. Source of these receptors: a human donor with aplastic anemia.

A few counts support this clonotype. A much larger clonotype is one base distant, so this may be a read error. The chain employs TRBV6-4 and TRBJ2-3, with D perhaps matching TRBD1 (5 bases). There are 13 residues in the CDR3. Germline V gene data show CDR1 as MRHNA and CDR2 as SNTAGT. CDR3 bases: TGTGCCAGCAGTGACTCGACCACAGGTACGCAGTATTTT. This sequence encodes CASSDSTTGTQYF.

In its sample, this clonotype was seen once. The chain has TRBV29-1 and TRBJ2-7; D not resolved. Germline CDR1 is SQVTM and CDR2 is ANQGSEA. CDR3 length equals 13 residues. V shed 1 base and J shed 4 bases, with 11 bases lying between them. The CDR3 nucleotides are TGCAGCGTTGAAGGGACGAGAAGTTACGAGCAGTACTTC. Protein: CSVEGTRSYEQYF.

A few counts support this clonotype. CDR3: CSAPGMLYEQYF. Here the CDR3 DNA reads TGCAGTGCTCCCGGGATGCTCTACGAGCAGTACTTC. The chain employs TRBV20-1 and TRBJ2-7; weak D call: TRBD2 (5 bases). Germline CDR1 is DFQATT and CDR2 is SNEGSKA (reference sequence). Trimming pared 5 bases from V and 3 bases from J, leaving 11 bases between. The CDR3 contains 12 residues.

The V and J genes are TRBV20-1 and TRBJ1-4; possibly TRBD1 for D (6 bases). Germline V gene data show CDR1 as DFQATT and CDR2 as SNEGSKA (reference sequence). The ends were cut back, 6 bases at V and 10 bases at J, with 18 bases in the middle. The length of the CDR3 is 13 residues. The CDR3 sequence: CSAPDRGGRKLFF. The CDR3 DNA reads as TGCAGTGCCCCTGATCGTGGGGGGCGAAAACTGTTTTTT.

The CDR3 nucleotides read TGCAGTGCAAGAAACAGGGGGCCCTACAATGAGCAGTTCTTC. This sequence encodes CSARNRGPYNEQFF. The genes are TRBV20-1 and TRBJ2-1; the match to TRBD1 covers 9 bases. Germline CDR1 is DFQATT and CDR2 is SNEGSKA (reference sequence). This CDR3 comprises 14 residues. With 6 bases clipped from V and 2 bases from J, the junction kept 5 bases outside the gene matches.

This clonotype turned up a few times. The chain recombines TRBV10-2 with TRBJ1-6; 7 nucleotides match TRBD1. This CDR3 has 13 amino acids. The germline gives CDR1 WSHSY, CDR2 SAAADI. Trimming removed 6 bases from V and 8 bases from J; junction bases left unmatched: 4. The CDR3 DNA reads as TGCGCCAGCAGAGACAGGGATGATTCACCCCTCCACTTT. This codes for CASRDRDDSPLHF.

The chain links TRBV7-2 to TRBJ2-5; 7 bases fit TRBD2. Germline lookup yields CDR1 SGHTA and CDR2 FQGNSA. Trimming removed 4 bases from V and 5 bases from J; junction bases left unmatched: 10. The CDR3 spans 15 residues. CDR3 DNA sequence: TGTGCCAGCAGCTACGGGCCGGTGGGAGGGGAGACCCAGTACTTC. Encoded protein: CASSYGPVGGETQYF.

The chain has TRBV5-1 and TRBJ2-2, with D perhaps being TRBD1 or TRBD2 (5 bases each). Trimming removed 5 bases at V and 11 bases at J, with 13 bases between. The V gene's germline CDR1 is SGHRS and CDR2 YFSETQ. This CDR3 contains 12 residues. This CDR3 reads CASRTGQGELFF. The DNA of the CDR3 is TGCGCCAGCAGGACGGGGCAGGGAGAGCTGTTTTTT.

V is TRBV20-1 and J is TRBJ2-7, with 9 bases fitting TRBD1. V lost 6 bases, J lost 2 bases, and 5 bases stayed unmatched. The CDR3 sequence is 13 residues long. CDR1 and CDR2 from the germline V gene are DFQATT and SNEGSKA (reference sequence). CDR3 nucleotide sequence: TGCAGTGCGGGGACAGGGCCAGCCTACGAGCAGTACTTC. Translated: CSAGTGPAYEQYF.

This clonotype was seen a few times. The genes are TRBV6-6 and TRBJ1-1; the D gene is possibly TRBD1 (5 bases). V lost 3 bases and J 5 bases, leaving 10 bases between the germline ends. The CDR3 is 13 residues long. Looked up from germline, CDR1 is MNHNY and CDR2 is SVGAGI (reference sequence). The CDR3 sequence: CASSYRQGTEAFF. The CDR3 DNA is TGTGCCAGCAGTTATCGTCAGGGAACTGAAGCTTTCTTT.

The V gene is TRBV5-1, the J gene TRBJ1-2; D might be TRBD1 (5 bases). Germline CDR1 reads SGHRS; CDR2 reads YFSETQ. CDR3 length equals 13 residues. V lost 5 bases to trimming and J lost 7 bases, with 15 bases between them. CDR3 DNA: TGCGCCAGCAGTGAGGACACCCTATTTGGCTACACCTTC. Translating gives CASSEDTLFGYTF. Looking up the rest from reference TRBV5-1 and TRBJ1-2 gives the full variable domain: KAGVTQTPRYLIKTRGQQVTLSCSPISGHRSVSWYQQTPGQGLQFLFEYFSETQRNKGNFPGRFSGRQFSNSRSEMNVSTLELGDSALYLCASSEDTLFGYTFGSGTRLTVV.

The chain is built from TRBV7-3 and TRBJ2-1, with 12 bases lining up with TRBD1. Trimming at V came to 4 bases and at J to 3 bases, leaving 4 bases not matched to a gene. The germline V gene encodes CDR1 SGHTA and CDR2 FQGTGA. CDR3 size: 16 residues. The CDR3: CASSSGTGGVYNEQFF. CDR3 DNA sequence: TGTGCCAGCAGCTCAGGGACAGGGGGCGTCTACAATGAGCAGTTCTTC.

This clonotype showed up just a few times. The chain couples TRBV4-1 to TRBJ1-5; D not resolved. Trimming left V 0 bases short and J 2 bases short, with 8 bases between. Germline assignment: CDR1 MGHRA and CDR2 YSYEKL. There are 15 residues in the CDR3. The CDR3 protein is CASSQDSGGNQPQHF. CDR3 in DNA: TGCGCCAGCAGCCAAGACTCGGGCGGCAATCAGCCCCAGCATTTT.

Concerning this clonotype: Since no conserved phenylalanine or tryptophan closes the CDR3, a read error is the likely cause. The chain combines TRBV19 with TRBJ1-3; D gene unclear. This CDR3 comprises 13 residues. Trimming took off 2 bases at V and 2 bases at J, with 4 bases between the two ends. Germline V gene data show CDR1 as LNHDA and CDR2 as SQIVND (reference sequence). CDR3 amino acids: CASSINTGNTIYL. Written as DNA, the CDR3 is TGTGCCAGTAGTATAAATACTGGAAACACCATATATCTT.

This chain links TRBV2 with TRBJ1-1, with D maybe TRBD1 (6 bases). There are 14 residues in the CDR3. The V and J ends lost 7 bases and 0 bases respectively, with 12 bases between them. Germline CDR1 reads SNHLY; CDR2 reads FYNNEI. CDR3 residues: CASKTGILNTEAFF. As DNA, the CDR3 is TGTGCCAGCAAAACAGGGATCCTGAACACTGAAGCTTTCTTT.

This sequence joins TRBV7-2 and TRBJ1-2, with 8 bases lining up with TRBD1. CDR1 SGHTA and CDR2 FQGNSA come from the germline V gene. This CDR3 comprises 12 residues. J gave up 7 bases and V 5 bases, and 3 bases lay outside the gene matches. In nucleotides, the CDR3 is TGTGCCAGCAGCAGGACAGGGTCTGGCTACACCTTC. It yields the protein CASSRTGSGYTF.

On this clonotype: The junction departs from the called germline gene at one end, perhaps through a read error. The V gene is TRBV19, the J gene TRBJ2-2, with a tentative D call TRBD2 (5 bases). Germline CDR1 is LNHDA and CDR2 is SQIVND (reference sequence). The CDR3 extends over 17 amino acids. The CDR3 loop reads CDSSIAPDGINTGELFF. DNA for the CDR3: TGTGACAGTAGTATAGCCCCTGACGGGATAAACACCGGGGAGCTGTTTTTT.

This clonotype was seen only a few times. The DNA of the CDR3 is TGTGCCAGCAGCTTAGGGGTATTGTACGAGCAGTACTTC. It encodes CASSLGVLYEQYF. The J gene is TRBJ2-7, the V gene TRBV11-3; D ambiguous. The V end lost 1 base, the J end lost 4 bases, and 8 bases lay between the germline ends. The V gene's germline CDR1 is SGHNT and CDR2 YENEEA. This CDR3 has 13 amino acids.

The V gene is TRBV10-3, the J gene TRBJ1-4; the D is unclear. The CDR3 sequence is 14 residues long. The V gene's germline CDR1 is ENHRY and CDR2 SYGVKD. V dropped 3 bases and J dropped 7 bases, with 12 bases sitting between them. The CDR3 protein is CAISDSEEGEKLFF. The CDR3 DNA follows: TGTGCCATCAGTGACTCGGAAGAGGGTGAAAAACTGTTTTTT.